The 24 T cell receptor beta chains below were found in one sample sequenced in a study of T cell responses to AZD1222 COVID-19 vaccine. The table came from immunoSEQ multiplex PCR; TCRdb's copy has only in-frame clones and leaves some out. The sample lists about 150,000 clones, around 90% occurring once. This material consisted of peripheral blood, taken 28 days after the second AZD1222 dose. Receptor source: an adult who received the AZD1222 COVID-19 vaccine.

The chain has TRBV29-1 and TRBJ1-3; tentative D call: TRBD1 (5 bases). V lost 6 bases to trimming and J lost 3 bases, with 9 bases between them. Germline V gene sequence: CDR1 SQVTM, CDR2 ANQGSEA. The CDR3 length is 12 residues. CDR3 bases: TGCAGCGTGGGGGTGGTTGGAAACACCATATATTTT. As protein: CSVGVVGNTIYF.

The genes are TRBV14 and TRBJ2-1; D is ambiguous. Trimming cost V 5 bases and J 4 bases, with 9 bases left between them. The CDR3 runs to 13 residues. Germline CDR1 is SGHDN and CDR2 is FVKESK. The CDR3 region has the DNA TGTGCCAGCAGCGCTGCGTCTTACAATGAGCAGTTCTTC. Encoded protein: CASSAASYNEQFF.

The V call is TRBV19, the J call TRBJ1-1; D is uncertain. The CDR3 sequence is 14 residues long. In germline, CDR1 is LNHDA, CDR2 SQIVND (reference sequence). Trimming removed 5 bases from V and 3 bases from J, with 13 bases in between. The CDR3 coding sequence is TGTGCCAGTAGTCAAGGAGCGAGAGACACTGAAGCTTTCTTT. It codes for CASSQGARDTEAFF.

The rearrangement links TRBV7-3 to TRBJ2-2; D is undetermined. This CDR3 spans 18 amino acids. Germline loops: CDR1 SGHTA, CDR2 FQGTGA. Trimming took off 5 bases at V and 1 base at J, with 20 bases between the two ends. The CDR3 sequence is CASSPTAMGWVNTGELFF. DNA for the CDR3: TGTGCCAGCAGCCCCACCGCCATGGGGTGGGTGAACACCGGGGAGCTGTTTTTT.

This chain links TRBV6-5 with TRBJ1-2, with 7 bases fitting TRBD1. The trim removed 2 bases at V and 6 bases at J, leaving 9 bases unmatched. Per the germline V gene, CDR1 is MNHEY and CDR2 is SVGAGI. This CDR3 has 15 amino acids. DNA for the CDR3: TGTGCCAGCAGTTACCCCCAAGGGGGCCTTCATGGCTACACCTTC. This encodes CASSYPQGGLHGYTF.

The CDR3 here is CASSFQGGEKLFF. In nucleotides, the CDR3 is TGCGCCAGCAGCTTCCAGGGAGGTGAAAAACTGTTTTTT. The chain recombines TRBV5-1 with TRBJ1-4; tentatively, D is TRBD1 (5 bases). Trimming took 2 bases from V and 7 from J, leaving 9 bases between them. This CDR3 contains 13 residues. Germline assignment: CDR1 SGHRS and CDR2 YFSETQ.

This chain connects TRBV5-1 to TRBJ2-4; D remains ambiguous. The CDR3 loop spans 13 amino acids. The V end was cut by 2 bases, the J end by 5 bases, with 8 bases between. Germline lookup yields CDR1 SGHRS and CDR2 YFSETQ. CDR3 DNA: TGCGCCAGCAGCTTTGGGTTAGAAAACATTCAGTACTTC. Amino acids: CASSFGLENIQYF.

The J gene is TRBJ2-3, the V gene TRBV1; TRBD1, the table's D call, was not compared with the DNA. TRBV1 is a pseudogene segment. The CDR3 consists of 20 residues. DNA for the CDR3: TGCACCAGCAGCCCAGACGGGATAAACAGGGTGCATGGATCCACAGATACGCAGTATTTT. This encodes CTSSPDGINRVHGSTDTQYF.

The V gene is TRBV30, the J gene TRBJ1-1; D is unresolved. CDR1 is GTSNPN and CDR2 is SVGIG in the germline V gene (reference sequence). Trimming removed 3 bases at V and 1 base at J, with 12 bases between. This CDR3 has 14 amino acids. The CDR3: CAWSLGGPNTEAFF. The CDR3, as DNA: TGTGCCTGGAGCCTTGGCGGCCCGAACACTGAAGCTTTCTTT.

This clone showed up just a few times. This chain links TRBV18 with TRBJ1-5; 7 nucleotides agree with TRBD1. After removal of 2 bases from V and 4 bases from J, the junction contained 8 bases not matched to a gene. This CDR3 is 16 amino acids long. From germline, CDR1 is KGHSH and CDR2 LQKENI. In DNA, the CDR3 is TGTGCCAGCTCACCAGGCGGGACAGCGAGAAATCAGCCCCAGCATTTT. Translating it yields CASSPGGTARNQPQHF.

This clone is deemed medium-sized. This chain uses TRBV27 with TRBJ1-4, with a weak D call TRBD1 (6 bases). Germline V gives CDR1 MNHEY, CDR2 SMNVEV (reference sequence). CDR3 length: 14 amino acids. V shed 5 bases and J shed 4 bases, with 11 bases lying between them. The CDR3 spells CASSNLDSNEKLFF. The DNA for the CDR3 is TGTGCCAGCAGTAATTTGGACAGTAATGAAAAACTGTTTTTT. The full variable domain, completed using reference TRBV27 and TRBJ1-4, is EAQVTQNPRYLITVTGKKLTVTCSQNMNHEYMSWYRQDPGLGLRQIYYSMNVEVTDKGDVPEGYKVSRKEKRNFPLILESPSPNQTSLYFCASSNLDSNEKLFFGSGTQLSVL.

V is TRBV19 and J is TRBJ1-1; 10 bases are a match to TRBD1. The ends lost 9 bases at V and 5 bases at J; junction bases unmatched: 12. Germline V gives CDR1 LNHDA, CDR2 SQIVND (reference sequence). This CDR3 is built from 15 residues. This chain's CDR3 is CASDPRQGAQTEAFF. In DNA, the CDR3 is TGTGCCAGCGATCCTAGACAGGGGGCTCAAACTGAAGCTTTCTTT.

The V call is TRBV11-2, the J call TRBJ2-6; possibly TRBD2 for D (5 bases). Germline V gene data show CDR1 as SGHAT and CDR2 as FQNNGV. The CDR3 contains 15 residues. Trimming pared 1 base from V and 4 bases from J, leaving 8 bases between. In DNA form, the CDR3 reads TGTGCCAGCAGCTTAGTGAGGGTGGGGGCCAACGTCCTGACTTTC. Encoded protein: CASSLVRVGANVLTF.

J is TRBJ2-3 and V is TRBV21-1; the table names TRBD2, a call not compared with the DNA. TRBV21-1 is recorded as a pseudogene. There are 17 residues in the CDR3. The CDR3, as DNA: TGTGCCAGCAGCAAAAAGACTAGCGGGGGTATCACAGATACGCAGTATTTT. Translating gives CASSKKTSGGITDTQYF.

The rearrangement links TRBV18 to TRBJ2-6; D is undetermined. Germline V gene lookup returns CDR1 KGHSH and CDR2 LQKENI. The CDR3 consists of 14 residues. Trimming took 8 bases from V and 0 from J, leaving 8 bases between them. The chain's CDR3 is CASASPSGANVLTF. The CDR3, as DNA: TGTGCCAGCGCAAGCCCCTCTGGGGCCAACGTCCTGACTTTC.

The chain has TRBV6-5 and TRBJ1-5, with D unclear. The length of the CDR3 is 14 residues. Germline CDR1 MNHEY, CDR2 SVGAGI. Deletions cut 3 bases from V and 0 bases from J, with 6 bases between. The CDR3 region has the DNA TGTGCCAGCAGTTATGCGGATAGCAATCAGCCCCAGCATTTT. Its protein is CASSYADSNQPQHF.

This chain links TRBV19 with TRBJ2-1; TRBD2 matches at 8 bases. CDR3 size: 16 residues. Germline V gene sequence: CDR1 LNHDA, CDR2 SQIVND (reference sequence). The ends lost 5 bases at V and 6 bases at J; junction bases unmatched: 12. This chain's CDR3 is CASSPRVSGNSNEQFF. In DNA, the CDR3 is TGTGCCAGTAGTCCCCGGGTTAGCGGGAATTCCAATGAGCAGTTCTTC.

The chain uses TRBV9 and TRBJ2-3; D possibly corresponds to TRBD2 (6 bases). Germline values: CDR1 SGDLS, CDR2 YYNGEE. The V end lost 3 bases, the J end lost 0 bases, and 14 bases lay between the germline ends. This CDR3 spans 16 amino acids. The CDR3 reads CASSADGSRSTDTQYF. In DNA form, the CDR3 reads TGTGCCAGCAGCGCCGACGGGAGCCGTAGCACAGATACGCAGTATTTT.

This chain connects TRBV5-8 to TRBJ2-4; 10 bases match TRBD1. CDR3 length equals 16 residues. The J segment lost 12 bases and the V segment lost 7 bases, leaving 19 bases of the junction unmatched. The germline gives CDR1 SGHTS, CDR2 YDEGEE. CDR3 sequence reads: CASRSGQGPAGGSQYF. For the CDR3, the DNA is TGTGCCAGCCGCTCGGGACAGGGGCCTGCTGGGGGCTCTCAGTACTTC.

CDR3: CASSRAGGRDDEQFF. CDR3 DNA: TGTGCCAGCAGCCGCGCAGGGGGCCGGGACGATGAGCAGTTCTTC. The rearrangement joins TRBV11-3 to TRBJ2-1, with 8 bases matching TRBD1. The CDR3 loop spans 15 amino acids. CDR1 and CDR2 (germline): SGHNT, YENEEA. Losses at the gene ends were 5 bases for V and 8 bases for J; bases not matched to a gene: 11.

The chain employs TRBV18 and TRBJ1-3; D is unresolved. V was shortened by 4 bases and J by 5 bases, with 3 bases between the two germline ends. The germline V gene has CDR1 KGHSH and CDR2 LQKENI. The CDR3 has 11 amino acids. DNA of the CDR3: TGTGCCAGCTCACTTCGAAACACCATATATTTT. This gives the protein CASSLRNTIYF.

The gene calls are TRBV9 and TRBJ1-6, with 7 bases fitting TRBD1. CDR1 SGDLS and CDR2 YYNGEE come from the germline V gene. This CDR3 is built from 15 residues. The trim removed 2 bases at V and 6 bases at J, leaving 5 bases unmatched. DNA of the CDR3: TGTGCCAGCAGCGTCGAGACAGGGACTAATTCACCCCTCCACTTT. Protein product: CASSVETGTNSPLHF.

The rearrangement joins TRBV7-9 to TRBJ2-2, with a possible D match to TRBD1 (6 bases). There are 15 residues in the CDR3. With 6 bases removed from V and 0 bases from J, the gap between germline ends came to 11 bases. Germline CDR1 is SEHNR and CDR2 is FQNEAQ (reference sequence). In nucleotides, the CDR3 is TGTGCCAGCAGTTCGGGACAAACGAACACCGGGGAGCTGTTTTTT. It is translated as CASSSGQTNTGELFF.

The V and J genes are TRBV6-5 and TRBJ2-5, with a weak D call TRBD2 (5 bases). V dropped 6 bases and J dropped 4 bases, with 12 bases sitting between them. The CDR3 consists of 13 residues. In germline, CDR1 is MNHEY, CDR2 SVGAGI. CDR3 DNA sequence: TGTGCCAGCAGGAGGGTGGCGGGAGAGACCCAGTACTTC. Translating gives CASRRVAGETQYF.